This T cell receptor (beta chain) was observed in a study of blood T cell repertoires in COVID-19. The CDR3 has 13 amino acids. Germline CDR1 is MNHEY and CDR2 is SVGAGI. The V and J ends lost 4 bases and 4 bases respectively, with 11 bases between them. Sequencing used immunoSEQ multiplex PCR; TCRdb keeps in-frame clones, though not all of them. The sample yields around 64,000 clones, 87% seen once. This chain joins TRBV6-5 and TRBJ2-7, with D uncertain. The specimen sequenced was peripheral blood. The clonotype originates from a man aged 50 to 60 with active COVID-19. CDR3 region: CASSSRVSYEQYF. The CDR3 nucleotides are TGTGCCAGCAGTTCCCGCGTGTCTTACGAGCAGTACTTC.